What follows are 13 T cell receptor beta chains derived from one specimen sequenced in a study of TIL therapy for anti-PD-1-resistant metastatic lung cancer. Sample time point: pre-treatment sample, taken before nivolumab and TIL therapy. Sequencing used immunoSEQ v3. Assay used: immunoSEQ multiplex PCR; TCRdb lists only in-frame clones, some missing. Of some 43,000 clones in the sample, roughly 85% were seen once. This sample comprised blood, obtained at baseline. These receptors originate from a man between 65 and 85 years old with non-small cell lung cancer.

The V and J genes are TRBV13 and TRBJ2-1; D is unclear. Germline CDR1 is PRHDT and CDR2 is FYEKMQ (reference sequence). The CDR3 length is 13 residues. Trimming stripped 2 bases from V and 5 bases from J, with 7 bases between. The CDR3 region is CASSLSGNNEQFF. The CDR3 region has the DNA TGTGCCAGCAGCTTAAGTGGCAACAATGAGCAGTTCTTC.

V is TRBV13 and J is TRBJ1-1; D call uncertain. CDR1 PRHDT and CDR2 FYEKMQ come from the germline V gene (reference sequence). V was cut by 1 base and J by 4 bases, with 10 bases left in between. The CDR3 runs to 14 residues. The CDR3: CASSLVVVGTEAFF. The CDR3 bases are TGTGCCAGCAGCTTAGTTGTTGTGGGCACTGAAGCTTTCTTT.

This rearrangement joins TRBV28 to TRBJ2-7, with TRBD1 identical over 9 bases. V lost 5 bases to trimming and J lost 2 bases; unmatched junction nucleotides: 7. This CDR3 has 15 residues. The germline gives CDR1 MDHEN, CDR2 SYDVKM. DNA of the CDR3: TGTGCCAGCAGTCCATGGGGGACAGGGACCTACGAGCAGTACTTC. The encoded protein is CASSPWGTGTYEQYF.

The V call is TRBV19, the J call TRBJ2-6; D ambiguous. V lost 2 bases, J lost 4 bases, and 9 bases lay in between. Germline CDR1 LNHDA, CDR2 SQIVND (reference sequence). The CDR3 runs to 15 residues. DNA of the CDR3: TGTGCCAGTAGTATACCTAACGGGGGGGCCAACGTCCTGACTTTC. This gives the protein CASSIPNGGANVLTF.

This chain joins TRBV11-2 and TRBJ2-7; D is unclear. V lost 1 base to trimming and J lost 2 bases, with 12 bases between them. The CDR3 runs to 15 residues. Germline lookup yields CDR1 SGHAT and CDR2 FQNNGV. The CDR3 loop is CASSLVDNPTYEQYF. For the CDR3, the DNA is TGTGCCAGCAGCTTAGTAGACAATCCCACCTACGAGCAGTACTTC.

This chain links TRBV18 with TRBJ1-1; D might be TRBD1 (5 bases). The CDR3 is 12 residues long. The germline CDR1 and CDR2 sequences are KGHSH and LQKENI. V lost 3 bases and J lost 10, with 12 bases in between. The CDR3 nucleotides are TGTGCCAGCTCACCGAGAGGGGAGGGAGCTTTCTTT. This gives the protein CASSPRGEGAFF.

The rearrangement links TRBV27 to TRBJ2-1; D gene unclear. Germline V gene data show CDR1 as MNHEY and CDR2 as SMNVEV (reference sequence). The CDR3 runs to 16 residues. Between the trimmed V and J ends, which lost 0 bases and 2 bases, there was a span of 11 bases. DNA for the CDR3: TGTGCCAGCAGTTTATCGATCGGGTCCACCTACAATGAGCAGTTCTTC. Translation gives CASSLSIGSTYNEQFF.

The gene calls are TRBV7-2 and TRBJ1-5; the match to TRBD1 covers 9 bases. V lost 5 bases, J lost 6 bases, and 5 bases stayed unmatched. This CDR3 has 14 residues. Germline V gene data show CDR1 as SGHTA and CDR2 as FQGNSA. CDR3 sequence (DNA): TGTGCCAGCAGCATACAGGGGGCGGGTCAGCCCCAGCATTTT. Amino acids: CASSIQGAGQPQHF.

The chain recombines TRBV7-2 with TRBJ1-5; TRBD1 is a possible D gene (6 bases). V dropped 4 bases and J dropped 8 bases, with 15 bases sitting between them. In germline, CDR1 is SGHTA, CDR2 FQGNSA. The CDR3 loop spans 14 amino acids. The chain's CDR3 is CASSSDSIGKPQHF. The CDR3 DNA is TGTGCCAGCAGCTCGGACAGCATCGGGAAGCCCCAGCATTTT.

This chain links TRBV5-6 with TRBJ1-6; D call uncertain. V lost 1 base and J lost 5, with 19 bases in between. Germline V CDR1 and CDR2: SGHDT, YYEEEE. This CDR3 contains 18 residues. The CDR3 region is CASSLLPPAGFNNSPLHF. CDR3 bases: TGTGCCAGCAGCTTGTTACCTCCTGCGGGGTTTAATAATTCACCCCTCCACTTT.

The chain couples TRBV28 to TRBJ2-3, with unresolved D. The CDR3 is 12 residues long. V was cut by 8 bases and J by 5 bases, with 11 bases left in between. Germline V gene lookup returns CDR1 MDHEN and CDR2 SYDVKM. DNA for the CDR3: TGTGCCAGCTCTAGGCGCGGAGATACGCAGTATTTT. The encoded protein is CASSRRGDTQYF.

A few counts support this clone. CDR3 in DNA: TGTGCCAGCAGTTTCTCAACGCCCTCTAGCGGGAGTAGGTACACCGGGGAGCTGTTTTTT. Residues: CASSFSTPSSGSRYTGELFF. The rearrangement links TRBV27 to TRBJ2-2; the match to TRBD2 covers 10 bases. There are 20 residues in the CDR3. From germline, CDR1 is MNHEY and CDR2 SMNVEV (reference sequence). V gave up 3 bases and J gave up 3 bases; unmatched junction bases: 16.

The chain recombines TRBV10-1 with TRBJ2-2; possible D gene TRBD2, 6 bases. The V gene's germline CDR1 is WNHNN and CDR2 SYGVQD (reference sequence). CDR3 length equals 14 residues. V gave up 5 bases and J gave up 5 bases, with 12 bases separating them. Here the CDR3 reads CASSSEGMTGELFF. The CDR3 DNA reads as TGCGCCAGCAGTTCGGAGGGGATGACCGGGGAGCTGTTTTTT.